The subject of this entry is one T cell receptor (beta chain). Antigen unknown. The sample belongs to a study of cytomegalovirus exposure and HLA in healthy donors. Study at large: Within the Caucasian-associated ancestry cluster were around 81% of the approximately 400 genotyped donors. Study-wide points: Analyzed later, most CMV-associated TCR beta chains appeared HLA-restricted. When the data were analyzed later, several of the most significant clusters appeared to be linked to common viral pathogens.

The PCR ran on 60 Vbeta and 13 Jbeta primers. Here immunoSEQ multiplex PCR was the method, and the copy in TCRdb shows in-frame clones only, minus some. The sample comprises approximately 120,000 clones, about two thirds of which are singletons, and roughly 5.9% rests with the top ten. Germline V gene data show CDR1 as ENHRY and CDR2 as SYGVKD. After removal of 4 bases from V and 8 bases from J, the junction contained 6 bases not matched to a gene. The CDR3 is made up of 13 amino acids. These donors counted as nominally healthy when sampled, but unrecorded immune exposures were likely. Sequenced: PBMCs. The V call is TRBV10-3, the J call TRBJ1-2; 8 positions match TRBD1. This sequence originates from a woman aged 70-85 years in good health and CMV-seropositive. The CDR3 region has the DNA TGTGCCATCAGTGTGGCAGGGGGCGAGGGCTACACCTTC. Translating gives CAISVAGGEGYTF.